Shown below are 23 T cell receptor beta chains from a single sample sequenced in a study of blood T cell dynamics during melanoma immunotherapy. Time point in this sample: week 3, after first cycle of checkpoint inhibitor. Only in-frame clones appear in the TCRdb table, and some are missing; sequencing was by immunoSEQ multiplex PCR. The sample holds around 15,000 clones, 92% seen once. The sequencing here drew on blood, taken from a patient treated with checkpoint blockade. The receptor source for this set is a human donor with melanoma.

This chain joins TRBV30 and TRBJ2-7; 10 bases map to TRBD1. The CDR3 covers 11 residues. The J segment lost 12 bases and the V segment lost 1 base, leaving 3 bases of the junction unmatched. The germline V gene encodes CDR1 GTSNPN and CDR2 SVGIG (reference sequence). As DNA, the CDR3 is TGTGCCTGGAGTGGCGACAGGGGGCGGTACTTC. Protein sequence: CAWSGDRGRYF.

The chain combines TRBV4-1 with TRBJ1-4; TRBD1 matches at 9 bases. J was trimmed by 7 bases and V by 8 bases; bases with no gene match: 11. The length of the CDR3 is 15 residues. CDR1 is MGHRA, CDR2 YSYEKL, per germline. CDR3 protein: CASGEVGTGSEKLFF. CDR3 nucleotides: TGCGCCAGCGGCGAGGTCGGGACAGGGTCTGAAAAACTGTTTTTT.

The chain employs TRBV11-2 and TRBJ2-5; D might be TRBD1 or TRBD2, each matching 5 bases. Germline V gene sequence: CDR1 SGHAT, CDR2 FQNNGV. The V end lost 5 bases, the J end lost 1 base, and 11 bases lay between the germline ends. The CDR3 length is 14 residues. CDR3 DNA: TGTGCCAGCAGCGTAACCGGGGCCCAAGAGACCCAGTACTTC. Amino acid sequence: CASSVTGAQETQYF.

The chain employs TRBV7-6 and TRBJ1-1, with 9 nucleotides matching TRBD1. The junction had 15 bases not matched to a gene; V was cut back by 5 bases and J by 5 bases. The CDR3 runs to 17 residues. CDR1 and CDR2 (germline): SGHVS, FNYEAQ. CDR3 region: CASSPYGGQGGQTEAFF. CDR3 nucleotide sequence: TGTGCCAGCAGCCCCTATGGGGGACAGGGTGGGCAGACTGAAGCTTTCTTT.

This sequence joins TRBV7-3 and TRBJ2-1, with TRBD1 identical over 7 bases. Germline loops: CDR1 SGHTA, CDR2 FQGTGA. The CDR3 consists of 12 residues. V was clipped by 5 bases and J by 10 bases; unmatched bases: 5. CDR3 sequence: CASSAQGQEQFF. The CDR3 nucleotides are TGTGCCAGCAGCGCACAGGGGCAGGAGCAGTTCTTC. Combining the CDR3 with reference TRBV7-3 and TRBJ2-1 gives the whole variable domain GAGVSQTPSNKVTEKGKYVELRCDPISGHTALYWYRQSLGQGPEFLIYFQGTGAADDSGLPNDRFFAVRPEGSVSTLKIQRTERGDSAVYLCASSAQGQEQFFGPGTRLTVL.

The chain couples TRBV9 to TRBJ1-2, with D perhaps TRBD1 (6 bases). CDR1 is SGDLS and CDR2 is YYNGEE in the germline V gene. The germline V and J ends were trimmed by 0 bases and 3 bases, with 15 bases remaining between them. CDR3 length: 16 amino acids. The CDR3 spells CASSVGGGAFDYGYTF. The DNA of the CDR3 is TGTGCCAGCAGCGTAGGAGGGGGGGCGTTTGACTATGGCTACACCTTC.

The genes are TRBV7-2 and TRBJ1-4; TRBD1 matches 8 bases. The CDR3 spans 14 residues. The V and J ends lost 5 bases and 7 bases, in that order; junction bases with no gene match: 6. The germline gives CDR1 SGHTA, CDR2 FQGNSA. CDR3 in DNA: TGTGCCAGCAGCCCCGGTACAGGGGGTGAAAAACTGTTTTTT. Protein: CASSPGTGGEKLFF. Filled out from reference TRBV7-2 and TRBJ1-4, the complete variable domain reads GAGVSQSPSNKVTEKGKDVELRCDPISGHTALYWYRQSLGQGLEFLIYFQGNSAPDKSGLPSDRFSAERTGGSVSTLTIQRTQQEDSAVYLCASSPGTGGEKLFFGSGTQLSVL.

The chain uses TRBV6-5 and TRBJ2-7; 11 bases align to TRBD1. CDR3 length: 14 residues. CDR1 is MNHEY and CDR2 is SVGAGI in the germline V gene. With 5 bases clipped from V and 2 bases from J, the junction kept 2 bases outside the gene matches. CDR3 DNA sequence: TGTGCCAGCAGTATGGGACAGGGGGCCTACGAGCAGTACTTC. Amino acids: CASSMGQGAYEQYF.

The J gene is TRBJ2-7, the V gene TRBV11-3; TRBD2 matches 10 bases. In germline, CDR1 is SGHNT, CDR2 YENEEA. The V and J ends lost 5 bases and 3 bases, in that order; junction bases with no gene match: 4. CDR3 length: 14 residues. The CDR3 DNA sequence: TGTGCCAGCAGCCCAGCGGGAGGGTACTACGAGCAGTACTTC. It is translated as CASSPAGGYYEQYF. The full variable domain, its missing parts supplied by reference TRBV11-3 and TRBJ2-7, is EAGVVQSPRYKIIEKKQPVAFWCNPISGHNTLYWYLQNLGQGPELLIRYENEEAVDDSQLPKDRFSAERLKGVDSTLKIQPAELGDSAVYLCASSPAGGYYEQYFGPGTRLTVT.

The J gene is TRBJ2-2, the V gene TRBV28; the D gene is possibly TRBD1 (7 bases). In germline, CDR1 is MDHEN, CDR2 SYDVKM. V was cut by 8 bases and J by 2 bases, with 12 bases left in between. The CDR3 runs to 14 residues. CDR3 in amino acids: CASRGTANTGELFF. The CDR3 nucleotides are TGTGCCAGCCGCGGGACAGCAAACACCGGGGAGCTGTTTTTT. The variable domain in full, with the rest retrieved from reference TRBV28 and TRBJ2-2, is DVKVTQSSRYLVKRTGEKVFLECVQDMDHENMFWYRQDPGLGLRLIYFSYDVKMKEKGDIPEGYSVSREKKERFSLILESASTNQTSMYLCASRGTANTGELFFGEGSRLTVL.

The chain carries TRBV18 and TRBJ1-1, with 7 bases that match TRBD1. Germline V gives CDR1 KGHSH, CDR2 LQKENI. J was trimmed by 2 bases and V by 4 bases; bases with no gene match: 7. The CDR3 has 15 residues. The DNA for the CDR3 is TGTGCCAGCTCACTGATAGACAGGGCAAACACTGAAGCTTTCTTT. Its translation is CASSLIDRANTEAFF.

V is TRBV5-6 and J is TRBJ2-3; a weak D match, TRBD2 (5 bases). V lost 0 bases and J 2 bases, leaving 7 bases between the germline ends. This CDR3 contains 14 residues. In germline, CDR1 is SGHDT, CDR2 YYEEEE. CDR3 sequence (DNA): TGTGCCAGCAGCTTGGAACTAGTCACAGATACGCAGTATTTT. As protein: CASSLELVTDTQYF.

This clone was counted a few times. The V and J genes are TRBV9 and TRBJ2-7; the match to TRBD1 covers 9 bases. The CDR3 is made up of 15 amino acids. Germline values: CDR1 SGDLS, CDR2 YYNGEE. With 0 bases clipped from V and 6 bases from J, the junction kept 7 bases outside the gene matches. This chain's CDR3 is CASSVDPGQGSEQYF. DNA of the CDR3: TGTGCCAGCAGCGTAGACCCGGGACAGGGTTCCGAGCAGTACTTC. Drawing the rest from reference TRBV9 and TRBJ2-7, the complete variable domain is DSGVTQTPKHLITATGQRVTLRCSPRSGDLSVYWYQQSLDQGLQFLIQYYNGEERAKGNILERFSAQQFPDLHSELNLSSLELGDSALYFCASSVDPGQGSEQYFGPGTRLTVT.

This chain links TRBV19 with TRBJ1-2; no firm D call. CDR1 and CDR2 (germline): LNHDA, SQIVND (reference sequence). Trimming took off 3 bases at V and 8 bases at J, with 13 bases between the two ends. This CDR3 spans 13 amino acids. The CDR3 region is CASSMAATGGYTF. The CDR3 DNA reads as TGTGCCAGTAGTATGGCGGCCACCGGGGGCTACACCTTC.

A single count supports this clone. CDR3 loop: CASSRGGHTDTQYF. The CDR3 DNA is TGTGCCAGCAGCCGTGGGGGCCACACAGATACGCAGTATTTT. The chain uses TRBV5-8 and TRBJ2-3; maybe TRBD1 (6 bases). CDR3 length: 14 amino acids. The V gene's germline CDR1 is SGHTS and CDR2 YDEGEE. V was cut by 4 bases and J by 2 bases, with 11 bases left in between. The whole variable domain, filled in from reference TRBV5-8 and TRBJ2-3, reads EAGVTQSPTHLIKTRGQQATLRCSPISGHTSVYWYQQALGLGLQFLLWYDEGEERNRGNFPPRFSGRQFPNYSSELNVNALELEDSALYLCASSRGGHTDTQYFGPGTRLTVL.

This clone was picked up one time. J is TRBJ1-1 and V is TRBV2; 7 bases fit TRBD1. Germline assignment: CDR1 SNHLY and CDR2 FYNNEI. The length of the CDR3 is 13 residues. With V trimmed by 6 bases and J by 4 bases, 5 bases remained unmatched. The CDR3, as DNA: TGTGCCAGCAGCGTGGGACAGCTCACTGAAGCTTTCTTT. Protein product: CASSVGQLTEAFF.

The chain uses TRBV4-1 and TRBJ1-2; 8 bases are a match to TRBD1. This CDR3 contains 17 residues. Trimming cost V 8 bases and J 0 bases; bases outside gene matches: 14. The germline CDR1 and CDR2 sequences are MGHRA and YSYEKL. The CDR3 spells CASALSPGQATNYGYTF. The CDR3 nucleotides are TGCGCCAGCGCCCTCTCCCCGGGACAGGCCACTAACTATGGCTACACCTTC.

The genes are TRBV30 and TRBJ1-4; 8 bases fit TRBD1. CDR1 is GTSNPN, CDR2 SVGIG, per germline (reference sequence). This CDR3 spans 13 amino acids. V dropped 5 bases and J dropped 5; count of bases not matched to a gene: 4. As DNA, the CDR3 is TGTGCCTGGGCCCGACAGGGGAATGAAAAACTGTTTTTT. Its protein product is CAWARQGNEKLFF.

The CDR3 DNA reads as TGTGCCAGCAGTTTATCGGCTACAGGGGGCCCCTACAATGAGCAGTTCTTC. It yields the protein CASSLSATGGPYNEQFF. This rearrangement joins TRBV27 to TRBJ2-1; 9 nucleotides align to TRBD1. The CDR3 runs to 17 residues. Trimming took 0 bases from V and 2 from J; bases not matched to a gene: 5. Germline V gives CDR1 MNHEY, CDR2 SMNVEV (reference sequence).

The chain is built from TRBV4-2 and TRBJ2-7, with 11 nucleotides matching TRBD2. This CDR3 spans 16 amino acids. CDR1 and CDR2 from the germline V gene are LGHNA and YNFKEQ. Losses at the gene ends were 4 bases for V and 0 bases for J; bases not matched to a gene: 5. CDR3 in DNA: TGTGCCAGCAGCCCCCGACTAGCGGGGACCTCCTACGAGCAGTACTTC. It is translated as CASSPRLAGTSYEQYF.

The CDR3 sequence is CSVEEAGHGELFF. The CDR3 DNA reads as TGCAGCGTTGAAGAAGCGGGGCACGGGGAGCTGTTTTTT. The V and J genes are TRBV29-1 and TRBJ2-2; 7 positions match TRBD2. This CDR3 is 13 amino acids long. After removal of 0 bases from V and 7 bases from J, the junction contained 2 bases not matched to a gene. Germline loops: CDR1 SQVTM, CDR2 ANQGSEA.

The J gene is TRBJ1-2, the V gene TRBV14; D remains unclear. The CDR3 runs 12 residues. V lost 4 bases and J 6 bases, leaving 9 bases between the germline ends. Germline V gene data show CDR1 as SGHDN and CDR2 as FVKESK. This CDR3 is CASSPALNGYTF. In DNA form, the CDR3 reads TGTGCCAGCAGCCCCGCGTTGAATGGCTACACCTTC. The complete variable domain, with remaining parts taken from reference TRBV14 and TRBJ1-2, reads EAGVTQFPSHSVIEKGQTVTLRCDPISGHDNLYWYRRVMGKEIKFLLHFVKESKQDESGMPNNRFLAERTGGTYSTLKVQPAELEDSGVYFCASSPALNGYTFGSGTRLTVV.

The chain uses TRBV7-9 and TRBJ2-3, with 9 bases identical to TRBD1. Unmatched junction bases numbered 17, after V lost 5 bases and J lost 2 bases. CDR1 SEHNR and CDR2 FQNEAQ come from the germline V gene (reference sequence). The CDR3 totals 19 residues. The CDR3 DNA follows: TGTGCCAGCAGCCCGGGACAGGGACGGGGCGGGGGAAACACAGATACGCAGTATTTT. Its translation: CASSPGQGRGGGNTDTQYF.